This paragraph reports one T cell receptor (beta chain). The antigen is unknown. PCR was performed using 60 Vbeta and 13 Jbeta primers. Measured with immunoSEQ multiplex PCR; TCRdb has only the in-frame clones, and not every one. The sample records some 130,000 clones, about four fifths being singletons. The sample belongs to a study of cytomegalovirus exposure and HLA in healthy donors. Findings of the study overall: V- and J-gene trimming of TCR beta was linked (in a later analysis) to a missense DCLRE1C variant. Available immune exposure information covered CMV serostatus only. Some V segments, including TRBV6-2 and TRBV6-3, were excluded as indistinguishable.

Germline CDR1 LNHDA, CDR2 SQIVND (reference sequence). The CDR3 runs to 18 residues. V lost 2 bases to trimming and J lost 0 bases, with 17 bases between them. Sequencing input: PBMCs. This clonotype was sampled from a male donor in good health and CMV-seropositive. This chain connects TRBV19 to TRBJ2-4, with a weak D call TRBD1 (6 bases). The CDR3 sequence is CASSIPGQLALAKNIQYF. DNA for the CDR3: TGTGCCAGTAGTATACCAGGACAGTTAGCATTAGCCAAAAACATTCAGTACTTC.